These T cell receptor beta chains were read from a single sample in a study of low-dose radiotherapy and immunotherapy resistance in tumors. TCRdb re-called the reads with MiXCR, one entry per CDR3 protein. The sample holds tens of thousands of distinct CDR3 sequences, less than 30% seen once. The input for sequencing was PBMCs, taken after low-dose radiotherapy plus immunotherapy. These receptors were obtained from a male donor with prostate cancer. CDR3s include the opening cysteine and the closing phenylalanine or tryptophan. The D gene is left open where the match is weak. Not every row has a clone size; where given, it reads once, few, many or a size class.

clone_size	v_call	j_call	d_call	cdr3_nt	cdr3_aa
.	TRBV11-2	TRBJ2-5	.	TGTGCCAGCAGCACTCGTTCAGGGAAGGGAGGAGAGACCCAGTACTTC	CASSTRSGKGGETQYF
.	TRBV20-1	TRBJ1-2	TRBD1	TGCAGTGCCCCGCCTAACAGGGGGGGTAACTATGGCTACACCTTC	CSAPPNRGGNYGYTF
many	TRBV29-1	TRBJ1-1	.	TGCAGCGTTTGTCACACTGAAGCTTTCTTT	CSVCHTEAFF
many	TRBV6-6	TRBJ1-5	.	TGTGCCAGCAGCCCGACCAACAAAAATCAGCCCCAGCATTTT	CASSPTNKNQPQHF
many	TRBV27	TRBJ2-5	.	TGTGCCAGCAGTTTATTCTCCCAAGACCAAGAGACCCAGTACTTC	CASSLFSQDQETQYF
many	TRBV12-3/TRBV12-4	TRBJ2-3	TRBD2	TGTGCCAGCAGTTTAGTCGGGGGGGCCACAGATACGCAGTATTTT	CASSLVGGATDTQYF
many	TRBV15	TRBJ2-4	TRBD2	TGTGCCACCAGCAGAGGGTGGGGACTAGCGGGAGCCTCAGACATTCAGTACTTC	CATSRGWGLAGASDIQYF
many	TRBV18	TRBJ2-7	TRBD1	TGTGCCAGCTCACCGGGGACAGGGACGACCTTCTCCTACGAGCAGTACTTC	CASSPGTGTTFSYEQYF
many	TRBV28	TRBJ2-7	TRBD1	TGTGCCAGCAGCACCCGGGGGACAGGGTCCGACGAGCAGTACTTC	CASSTRGTGSDEQYF
many	TRBV18	TRBJ2-7	TRBD1	TGTGCCAGCTCACGCGGACAGGCCTCCTACGAGCAGTACTTC	CASSRGQASYEQYF
many	TRBV28	TRBJ1-5	.	TGTGCCAGCAGTTTAAGAATCATTAGCAATCAGCCCCAGCATTTT	CASSLRIISNQPQHF
.	TRBV2	TRBJ1-6	TRBD1	TGTGCCAGCAGTGAAACCGGGACAGGACGGTCACCCCTCCACTTT	CASSETGTGRSPLHF
.	TRBV29-1	TRBJ2-2	.	.	CSVEPGTDTGELFFFFF
many	TRBV2	TRBJ1-5	.	TGTGCCAGCAGGCGGGGGCTTCAGGGGCAGCCCCAGCATTTT	CASRRGLQGQPQHF